The 13 T cell receptor beta chains in this list originate from one sample, sequenced in a study of blood T cell repertoires in COVID-19. Data came from immunoSEQ multiplex PCR; TCRdb stores just in-frame clones and leaves some out. Of approximately 130,000 clones listed, over 80% were seen once; the top ten hold 2% to 3%. Sequences were obtained from peripheral blood. The receptors here all came from a man aged 50 to 59 with active COVID-19.

This clone has just one count. The chain is built from TRBV27 and TRBJ1-2, with 8 bases lining up with TRBD1. The V gene's germline CDR1 is MNHEY and CDR2 SMNVEV (reference sequence). With 4 bases clipped from V and 7 bases from J, the junction kept 2 bases outside the gene matches. There are 12 residues in the CDR3. The CDR3 sequence is CASSSGGFGYTF. CDR3 DNA sequence: TGTGCCAGCAGTTCAGGGGGCTTTGGCTACACCTTC.

In its sample, this clone was seen a few times. This chain connects TRBV7-9 to TRBJ1-6, with D unresolved. CDR3 length: 14 residues. V lost 0 bases and J 5 bases, leaving 5 bases between the germline ends. The germline V gene has CDR1 SEHNR and CDR2 FQNEAQ (reference sequence). CDR3 amino acids: CASSLARNNSPLHF. DNA of the CDR3: TGTGCCAGCAGCTTAGCGAGGAATAATTCACCCCTCCACTTT. Variable domain in full (rest from reference TRBV7-9 and TRBJ1-6): DTGVSQNPRHKITKRGQNVTFRCDPISEHNRLYWYRQTLGQGPEFLTYFQNEAQLEKSRLLSDRFSAERPKGSFSTLEIQRTEQGDSAMYLCASSLARNNSPLHFGNGTRLTVT.

This clone was observed once. CDR3 loop: CASSSLPGGSTDTQYF. The CDR3 nucleotides are TGTGCCAGCAGCTCCCTACCGGGGGGAAGCACAGATACGCAGTATTTT. The chain carries TRBV7-7 and TRBJ2-3; 7 nucleotides match TRBD2. Germline V lookup: CDR1 SSHAT, CDR2 FNYEAQ (reference sequence). V was clipped by 4 bases and J by 0 bases; unmatched bases: 7. CDR3 length: 16 residues.

The CDR3 nucleotides read TGTGCCAGCAGTTACTCGACAGGGGGGGTGAGCACTGAAGCTTTCTTT. Its protein product is CASSYSTGGVSTEAFF. The genes are TRBV6-5 and TRBJ1-1, with 9 bases that match TRBD1. Germline lookup yields CDR1 MNHEY and CDR2 SVGAGI. The CDR3 covers 16 residues. V lost 0 bases, J lost 4 bases, and 6 bases stayed unmatched.

V is TRBV18 and J is TRBJ2-5, with 7 bases that match TRBD2. There are 15 residues in the CDR3. From germline, CDR1 is KGHSH and CDR2 LQKENI. Trimming at V came to 8 bases and at J to 2 bases, leaving 11 bases not matched to a gene. DNA for the CDR3: TGTGCCAGCCAAGAGGCGGGCGGGGGACAAGAGACCCAGTACTTC. It specifies CASQEAGGGQETQYF.

V gene TRBV28 combines with J gene TRBJ2-5; 7 bases line up with TRBD1. J was trimmed by 5 bases and V by 3 bases; bases with no gene match: 12. Germline V lookup: CDR1 MDHEN, CDR2 SYDVKM. CDR3 length equals 16 residues. In DNA form, the CDR3 reads TGTGCCAGCAGTTTCATGGTTGGAGACAGGGAGGAGACCCAGTACTTC. Protein: CASSFMVGDREETQYF.

The V gene is TRBV18, the J gene TRBJ1-3; D is ambiguous. The CDR3 loop spans 14 amino acids. Germline V lookup: CDR1 KGHSH, CDR2 LQKENI. V dropped 8 bases and J dropped 0 bases, with 11 bases sitting between them. This CDR3 is CASARAGSGNTIYF. CDR3 DNA sequence: TGTGCCAGCGCCCGGGCGGGCTCTGGAAACACCATATATTTT.

The chain has TRBV28 and TRBJ2-6, with D hard to call. In germline, CDR1 is MDHEN, CDR2 SYDVKM. The CDR3 runs 15 residues. Trimming took off 3 bases at V and 3 bases at J, with 9 bases between the two ends. Here the CDR3 DNA reads TGTGCCAGCAGTTTCCCCACTGGTGGGGCCAACGTCCTGACTTTC. Encoded protein: CASSFPTGGANVLTF.

CDR3 nucleotides: TGTGCCAGCAGCTCGCACAGGGAGGGCTATGGCTACACCTTC. Its translation is CASSSHREGYGYTF. The gene calls are TRBV11-2 and TRBJ1-2; D may be TRBD1 (6 bases). V was cut by 4 bases and J by 4 bases, with 13 bases left in between. CDR1 is SGHAT, CDR2 FQNNGV, per germline. This CDR3 spans 14 amino acids. Based on the CDR3 plus reference TRBV11-2 and TRBJ1-2, the full variable domain is EAGVAQSPRYKIIEKRQSVAFWCNPISGHATLYWYQQILGQGPKLLIQFQNNGVVDDSQLPKDRFSAERLKGVDSTLKIQPAKLEDSAVYLCASSSHREGYGYTFGSGTRLTVV.

The chain uses TRBV2 and TRBJ2-5, with D hard to call. The CDR3 runs 14 residues. Trimming pared 6 bases from V and 1 base from J, leaving 12 bases between. Germline V gene lookup returns CDR1 SNHLY and CDR2 FYNNEI. As DNA, the CDR3 is TGTGCCAGCAGGCTGGAAAACAGCCAAGAGACCCAGTACTTC. It translates to CASRLENSQETQYF. Based on the CDR3 plus reference TRBV2 and TRBJ2-5, the full variable domain is EPEVTQTPSHQVTQMGQEVILRCVPISNHLYFYWYRQILGQKVEFLVSFYNNEISEKSEIFDDQFSVERPDGSNFTLKIRSTKLEDSAMYFCASRLENSQETQYFGPGTRLLVL.

The chain employs TRBV30 and TRBJ2-5, with a tentative D call TRBD2 (6 bases). CDR1 is GTSNPN and CDR2 is SVGIG in the germline V gene (reference sequence). V lost 5 bases, J lost 5 bases, and 15 bases lay in between. The CDR3 spans 13 residues. The CDR3 coding sequence is TGTGCCTGGCGGGGGACCAAGACGGAGACCCAGTACTTC. Amino acids: CAWRGTKTETQYF.

This clone was observed a single time. J is TRBJ2-2 and V is TRBV11-1; a possible D gene is TRBD1 (5 bases). This CDR3 has 15 amino acids. Trimming cost V 6 bases and J 2 bases, with 13 bases left between them. Germline CDR1 is SGHAT and CDR2 is FQDESV (reference sequence). The chain's CDR3 is CASSSDRSNTGELFF. The CDR3 DNA sequence: TGTGCCAGCAGTTCCGACAGAAGCAACACCGGGGAGCTGTTTTTT.

The chain couples TRBV4-1 to TRBJ2-1; TRBD2 matches at 7 bases. V lost 4 bases, J lost 9 bases, and 9 bases stayed unmatched. The CDR3 is made up of 14 amino acids. Germline values: CDR1 MGHRA, CDR2 YSYEKL. CDR3 sequence reads: CASSRPTRGFEQFF. CDR3 sequence (DNA): TGCGCCAGCAGCCGACCCACGCGGGGGTTTGAGCAGTTCTTC.